A selection of T cell receptor beta chains follows, all from one sample in a study of siplizumab effects on memory and regulatory T cells. The assay was immunoSEQ multiplex PCR, and TCRdb's table has in-frame clones only and misses some. Found here are under 140,000 clones, around 90% of them singletons; the top ten hold 1% to 1.5%. The sample was CD4+ T cells sorted from blood. The receptors shown here come from a human donor in good health. The CDR3 runs from the conserved cysteine through the conserved F or W. The D gene is left open where the match is weak. Rows give clone size only sometimes, using once, few, many, or a class for an expanded clone.

D	V	J	size	CDR3	DNA
TRBD2	TRBV7-9	TRBJ2-1	-	CASSFGTSISGNEQFF	TGTGCCAGCAGCTTCGGGACTAGTATTTCCGGCAATGAGCAGTTCTTC
-	TRBV7-2	TRBJ1-1	-	CASSFFPGTEAFF	TGTGCCAGCAGCTTTTTCCCAGGGACTGAAGCTTTCTTT
TRBD1	TRBV19	TRBJ1-1	once	CASSVRGQGRPWNTEAFF	TGTGCCAGTAGTGTCCGGGGACAGGGGCGTCCCTGGAACACTGAAGCTTTCTTT
-	TRBV19	TRBJ1-2	-	CASRYMGAGGYTF	TGTGCCAGTCGCTACATGGGGGCTGGTGGCTACACCTTC
-	TRBV5-4	TRBJ2-7	-	CASSYRFSYEQYF	TGTGCCAGCAGCTACAGGTTCTCCTACGAGCAGTACTTC
TRBD1	TRBV6-6	TRBJ2-7	-	CASSNRDRVHEQYF	TGTGCCAGCAGTAACCGGGACAGGGTGCACGAGCAGTACTTC
-	TRBV7-8	TRBJ1-6	-	CASSLALMYMNSPLHF	TGTGCCAGCAGCTTAGCGCTGATGTATATGAATTCACCCCTCCACTTT
TRBD1	TRBV25-1	TRBJ2-1	-	CASSEWGQSYNEQFF	TGTGCCAGCAGTGAGTGGGGACAGTCCTACAATGAGCAGTTCTTC
-	TRBV6-5	TRBJ1-1	-	CASSRTGAGRTEAFF	TGTGCCAGCAGTCGAACCGGGGCAGGGAGGACTGAAGCTTTCTTT
TRBD1	TRBV7-2	TRBJ1-5	few	CASSLAQSGGQPQHF	TGTGCCAGCAGCTTAGCGCAGTCAGGGGGTCAGCCCCAGCATTTT
-	TRBV9	TRBJ2-2	once	CASSPGTGSGELFF	TGTGCCAGCAGCCCCGGGACCGGGTCCGGGGAGCTGTTTTTT
-	TRBV19	TRBJ2-4	-	CASSILEGSNDIQYF	TGTGCCAGTAGTATTTTGGAGGGGAGTAATGACATTCAGTACTTC
TRBD1	TRBV6-1	TRBJ2-7	-	CASTSGQGNRFEQYF	TGTGCCAGCACCTCAGGACAGGGGAATCGTTTTGAGCAGTACTTC
TRBD1	TRBV2	TRBJ1-2	few	CASSGPGQGDYTF	TGTGCCAGCAGTGGGCCGGGACAGGGTGACTACACCTTC
-	TRBV5-4	TRBJ2-5	-	CASSPPGRETQYF	TGTGCCAGCAGCCCCCCGGGTCGAGAGACCCAGTACTTC
-	TRBV27	TRBJ2-4	-	CASSLSGQDRGKNIQYF	TGTGCCAGCAGTTTATCGGGGCAGGACCGGGGCAAAAACATTCAGTACTTC
TRBD1	TRBV15	TRBJ1-1	once	CATSRDRGYTEAFF	TGTGCCACCAGCAGAGACAGGGGGTACACTGAAGCTTTCTTT
-	TRBV4-2	TRBJ1-5	-	CASSQEVGGRGNQPQHF	TGTGCCAGCAGCCAAGAGGTTGGCGGACGGGGCAATCAGCCCCAGCATTTT
-	TRBV7-2	TRBJ2-7	-	CASSPQEANEQYF	TGTGCCAGCAGCCCACAGGAAGCAAACGAGCAGTACTTC
TRBD1	TRBV2	TRBJ2-7	-	CASSVSKGGGQQYF	TGTGCCAGCAGTGTAAGCAAAGGGGGCGGGCAGCAGTACTTC
TRBD2	TRBV7-6	TRBJ2-5	-	CASSFLPPSGGEETQYF	TGTGCCAGCAGCTTTCTCCCCCCCAGCGGGGGCGAAGAGACCCAGTACTTC
-	TRBV29-1	TRBJ1-2	-	CSVDGYYGYTF	TGCAGCGTGGACGGTTACTATGGCTACACCTTC
-	TRBV19	TRBJ2-1	-	CASTTTRVGEMVF	TGTGCCAGTACCACCACCCGGGTGGGAGAAATGGTCTTC
-	TRBV5-1	TRBJ1-2	-	CASSFQANYGYTF	TGCGCCAGCAGCTTCCAGGCTAACTATGGCTACACCTTC
-	TRBV5-4	TRBJ1-4	-	CASSSQKETTNEKLFF	TGTGCCAGCAGCTCGCAAAAGGAGACAACTAATGAAAAACTGTTTTTT
-	TRBV7-9	TRBJ2-7	-	CASSLGLSWAGPYEQYF	TGTGCCAGCAGCTTAGGATTGAGTTGGGCGGGGCCCTACGAGCAGTACTTC
-	TRBV6-5	TRBJ1-4	-	CASKRQNNEKLFF	TGTGCCAGCAAGAGGCAGAATAATGAAAAACTGTTTTTT
-	TRBV2	TRBJ2-2	-	CASTWGTGELFF	TGTGCCAGCACTTGGGGGACCGGGGAGCTGTTTTTT
TRBD1	TRBV6-1	TRBJ2-2	-	CASSEPYRGRTLNTGELFF	TGTGCCAGCAGTGAGCCCTACAGGGGGCGAACCCTGAACACCGGGGAGCTGTTTTTT
TRBD1	TRBV19	TRBJ2-3	-	CASSSRDRGPPDTQYF	TGTGCCAGTAGTAGCCGGGACAGGGGGCCCCCAGATACGCAGTATTTT
TRBD2	TRBV10-3	TRBJ2-2	once	CAIRERGWTGELFF	TGTGCCATCAGAGAGCGGGGTTGGACCGGGGAGCTGTTTTTT
TRBD1	TRBV2	TRBJ1-2	-	CASSDRTGTYGYTF	TGTGCCAGCAGTGACCGGACAGGCACCTATGGCTACACCTTC
TRBD1	TRBV19	TRBJ2-5	-	CASSRTSTGRETQYF	TGTGCCAGTAGCCGAACCTCGACAGGGCGTGAGACCCAGTACTTC
TRBD1	TRBV5-1	TRBJ2-2	-	CASSLVATGGTGELFF	TGCGCCAGCAGCTTGGTGGCGACAGGGGGTACCGGGGAGCTGTTTTTT